This entry lists 15 T cell receptor beta chains sequenced from one sample in a study of T cell clusters in autoimmune cytopenias (dated by TCRdb to about 2019). This sample was sequenced with an Illumina MiSeq. TRB rearrangements were amplified by multiplex PCR using a touch-down protocol with TRB-A and TRB-B primer pools mixed in one tube. Following TCRdb reprocessing, every CDR3 protein sequence forms one entry, and DNA is not provided. This sample's table contains approximately 11,000 distinct CDR3 sequences. The top ten constitute 20% to 30% of the sample. Per sample, 250 ng of peripheral blood genomic DNA, tens of thousands of genome equivalents, was used for TRB amplification. The same data also went into a second study, on T cell repertoires in aging, cancer and after chemotherapy.

The sequenced sample was peripheral blood. The receptors originated from a human donor in good health.

This sequence joins TRBV30 and TRBJ2-7; the TCRdb call, TRBD2, lacks DNA for checking. Germline assignment: CDR1 GTSNPN and CDR2 SVGIG (reference sequence). The CDR3 has 16 amino acids. Here the CDR3 reads CAWSKLERVSSYEQYF.

The gene calls are TRBV11-3 and TRBJ2-3; TCRdb's D call, TRBD1, is unchecked because there is no DNA. The germline V gene encodes CDR1 SGHNT and CDR2 YENEEA. This CDR3 spans 18 amino acids. This CDR3 reads CASSSHVPGQGYTDTQYF.

This clonotype is classed as medium-sized (0.01 to 0.1%) by frequency. The chain uses TRBV15 and TRBJ2-5; absent DNA, TCRdb's TRBD2 call cannot be checked. Germline CDR1 reads LNHNV; CDR2 reads YYDKDF (reference sequence). The CDR3 has 13 residues. CDR3 loop: CATSPGMAETQYF.

The chain employs TRBV6-5 and TRBJ1-1; TCRdb designates TRBD1, a call that cannot be tested without DNA. Germline values: CDR1 MNHEY, CDR2 SVGAGI. This CDR3 comprises 16 residues. The CDR3 region is CASSYGSGAANTEAFF.

The chain combines TRBV7-6 with TRBJ2-2. Germline V CDR1 and CDR2: SGHVS, FNYEAQ. CDR3 size: 14 residues. CDR3 region: CASTLRVATGELFF.

This chain uses TRBV5-4 with TRBJ2-5; TCRdb's D call, TRBD2, is unchecked because there is no DNA. The germline CDR1 and CDR2 sequences are SGHNT and YYREEE (reference sequence). The CDR3 covers 15 residues. The CDR3 region is CASSLEGSGQETQYF. The whole variable domain, filled in from reference TRBV5-4 and TRBJ2-5, reads ETGVTQSPTHLIKTRGQQVTLRCSSQSGHNTVSWYQQALGQGPQFIFQYYREEENGRGNFPPRFSGLQFPNYSSELNVNALELDDSALYLCASSLEGSGQETQYFGPGTRLLVL.

The chain links TRBV11-3 to TRBJ2-7; TCRdb lists TRBD1, though no DNA is available to test this call. Germline V gene lookup returns CDR1 SGHNT and CDR2 YENEEA. This CDR3 has 16 residues. CDR3 sequence: CASRENRGTGIVQQYF.

The chain has TRBV6-2 or TRBV6-3 and TRBJ2-6; TCRdb's D gene call, TRBD2, goes unchecked for lack of DNA. CDR1 is MNHEY, CDR2 SVGEGT, per germline. The CDR3 is 16 amino acids. CDR3: CATWGERGSGANVLTF.

The rearrangement uses TRBV6-5 and TRBJ2-1; TCRdb lists TRBD2, though no DNA is available to test this call. This CDR3 region has 14 residues. From germline, CDR1 is MNHEY and CDR2 SVGAGI. CDR3 sequence reads: CASSLTSVDTEQFF.

The CDR3 here is CASSYSSGVLAKNIQYF. The V call is TRBV6-5, the J call TRBJ2-4. CDR1 is MNHEY, CDR2 SVGAGI, per germline. The CDR3 length is 17 residues.

V usage is TRBV12-3 or TRBV12-4 and J usage is TRBJ2-7; without DNA, the TCRdb call of TRBD1 cannot be checked. This CDR3 is 13 amino acids long. The chain's CDR3 is CASGQTATYEQYF.

The chain couples TRBV11-3 to TRBJ2-3; TCRdb picks TRBD2, but there is no DNA to check that call. The CDR3 is made up of 14 amino acids. Germline assignment: CDR1 SGHNT and CDR2 YENEEA. The CDR3 sequence is CASSFAGRLDTQYF.

This clonotype registers medium-sized by frequency. The chain has TRBV5-5 and TRBJ2-6; the D gene TCRdb calls, TRBD2, cannot be checked with no DNA. The CDR3 is made up of 12 amino acids. Germline V gene sequence: CDR1 SGHKS, CDR2 YYEKEE (reference sequence). CDR3 region: CASSLWTGYLTF.

This CDR3 is CASSYDPTMDEQYF. The V gene is TRBV6-5, the J gene TRBJ2-7. The CDR3 is 14 residues long. CDR1 is MNHEY and CDR2 is SVGAGI in the germline V gene.

The rearrangement uses TRBV30 and TRBJ1-2; TCRdb's D call of TRBD1 is untestable without DNA. This CDR3 region has 15 residues. Per the germline V gene, CDR1 is GTSNPN and CDR2 is SVGIG (reference sequence). CDR3 region: CAWTRIGDWGYGYTF.